The 8 T cell receptor beta chains below all came from one sample that was sequenced in a study of T cell responses to AZD1222 COVID-19 vaccine. Sequenced by immunoSEQ multiplex PCR; TCRdb stores in-frame clones only, minus some. The repertoire has about 150,000 clones, approximately 90% of them found once; the top ten carry 5.2%. Sequencing was performed on peripheral blood, taken on day 0 of AZD1222 vaccination. The source is an adult in good health.

The rearrangement links TRBV7-2 to TRBJ2-1; 13 positions agree with TRBD2. The CDR3 is made up of 16 amino acids. Germline V gene data show CDR1 as SGHTA and CDR2 as FQGNSA. Germline trimming cut 0 bases from V and 8 bases from J; bases unmatched to any gene: 4. CDR3 sequence reads: CASSLAWTSGSHEQFF. The CDR3 nucleotides are TGTGCCAGCAGCTTAGCGTGGACTAGCGGGAGTCATGAGCAGTTCTTC.

This chain links TRBV12-3 or TRBV12-4 with TRBJ1-1, with D perhaps TRBD1 (5 bases). Trimming took 1 base from V and 8 from J, leaving 8 bases between them. The CDR3 is 12 residues long. CDR3 sequence: CASSLVGLEAFF. The CDR3 DNA follows: TGTGCCAGCAGTTTAGTGGGGCTGGAAGCTTTCTTT.

For this clone: Other DNA sequences from this sample encode an identical CDR3 as well. The chain links TRBV12-3 or TRBV12-4 to TRBJ2-7, with D unclear. This CDR3 region has 12 residues. V was pared by 2 bases and J by 2 bases, with 4 bases between. CDR3 amino acids: CASSLTTYEQYF. CDR3 DNA: TGTGCCAGCAGTTTAACCACCTACGAGCAGTACTTC.

V is TRBV4-3 and J is TRBJ1-2, with 9 bases fitting TRBD1. The V gene's germline CDR1 is LGHNA and CDR2 YSLEER. V was clipped by 4 bases and J by 6 bases; unmatched bases: 12. The CDR3 is 16 amino acids. In DNA, the CDR3 is TGCGCCAGCAGCCTTAGACAGGGGGAAACCCTTCATGGCTACACCTTC. Translated, it gives CASSLRQGETLHGYTF.

The J gene is TRBJ2-5, the V gene TRBV3-1 (or the pseudogene TRBV3-2); a weak D match, TRBD2 (5 bases). V dropped 0 bases and J dropped 14 bases, with 10 bases sitting between them. The CDR3 is made up of 11 amino acids. From germline, CDR1 is LGHDT and CDR2 YNNKEL (reference sequence). The CDR3 here is CASSQDSRAYF. In nucleotides, the CDR3 is TGTGCCAGCAGCCAAGATTCGAGGGCCTACTTC.

The V gene is TRBV9, the J gene TRBJ1-1, with unresolved D. The ends were cut back, 0 bases at V and 0 bases at J, with 9 bases in the middle. The CDR3 covers 15 residues. The germline V gene has CDR1 SGDLS and CDR2 YYNGEE. The CDR3 is CASSVGGNMNTEAFF. In nucleotides, the CDR3 is TGTGCCAGCAGCGTAGGAGGTAATATGAACACTGAAGCTTTCTTT.

The chain combines TRBV5-1 with TRBJ2-2; a weak D match, TRBD1 (6 bases). CDR1 is SGHRS, CDR2 YFSETQ, per germline. This CDR3 has 17 residues. V was shortened by 0 bases and J by 4 bases, with 16 bases between the two germline ends. The chain's CDR3 is CASSLAGVKGVTGELFF. CDR3 coding DNA: TGCGCCAGCAGCTTGGCCGGCGTTAAGGGGGTCACCGGGGAGCTGTTTTTT.

This chain uses TRBV15 with TRBJ2-3, with D perhaps TRBD1 (7 bases). Per the germline V gene, CDR1 is LNHNV and CDR2 is YYDKDF (reference sequence). The ends were cut back, 0 bases at V and 2 bases at J, with 21 bases in the middle. The CDR3 totals 19 residues. CDR3 DNA: TGTGCCACCAGCAGAGATCTAGGGGGCCGGATGGACTACACAGATACGCAGTATTTT. Translating it yields CATSRDLGGRMDYTDTQYF. Combining the CDR3 with reference TRBV15 and TRBJ2-3 gives the whole variable domain DAMVIQNPRYQVTQFGKPVTLSCSQTLNHNVMYWYQQKSSQAPKLLFHYYDKDFNNEADTPDNFQSRRPNTSFCFLDIRSPGLGDTAMYLCATSRDLGGRMDYTDTQYFGPGTRLTVL.